The following is a T cell receptor beta chain sequence with its context. Its specificity is unknown. RNA, once extracted, was reverse transcribed into cDNA for use as the sequencing template. Some clones are missing from TCRdb's copy, which holds only in-frame ones; the method was immunoSEQ multiplex PCR. Here the sample spans under 200,000 clones, 60% to 75% being singletons. Treatment described: oral pan-JAK inhibitor, 5-10 mg twice daily. This record belongs to a study of CD8+ T cells in alopecia areata. The study, taken as a whole, reports: Within the top 100, expanded CD8+ clones significantly decreased with tofacitinib, as did scalp clonality. Persistence of many expanded lesional clones was seen in scalp and blood during tofacitinib.

The CDR3 runs to 15 residues. V lost 1 base and J 4 bases, leaving 13 bases between the germline ends. Per the germline V gene, CDR1 is SNHLY and CDR2 is FYNNEI. The sequencing here drew on CD4+ T cells sorted from blood, taken at week 24, from a patient treated with tofacitinib. This TCR derives from a human donor with alopecia areata. V is TRBV2 and J is TRBJ2-5, with D unclear. The CDR3 spells CASSEVVVGGETQYF. CDR3 nucleotide sequence: TGTGCCAGCAGTGAAGTTGTAGTTGGTGGAGAGACCCAGTACTTC.